This TCR beta chain was sequenced in a study of blood T cell repertoires in COVID-19. This CDR3 contains 14 residues. Germline V gene lookup returns CDR1 SGHVS and CDR2 FNYEAQ. Trimming pared 2 bases from V and 7 bases from J, leaving 14 bases between. TCRdb's table, derived via immunoSEQ multiplex PCR, lists solely in-frame clones and lacks some. The sample has about 62,000 clones; roughly nine tenths are singletons. The chain recombines TRBV7-6 with TRBJ1-1; D is uncertain. The origin of this receptor is a woman in her sixties with COVID-19, enrolled during active disease. The sequencing sample was made of peripheral blood. The CDR3 protein is CASSLNFGGGEAFF. CDR3 DNA sequence: TGTGCCAGCAGCTTAAACTTTGGAGGAGGTGAAGCTTTCTTT.